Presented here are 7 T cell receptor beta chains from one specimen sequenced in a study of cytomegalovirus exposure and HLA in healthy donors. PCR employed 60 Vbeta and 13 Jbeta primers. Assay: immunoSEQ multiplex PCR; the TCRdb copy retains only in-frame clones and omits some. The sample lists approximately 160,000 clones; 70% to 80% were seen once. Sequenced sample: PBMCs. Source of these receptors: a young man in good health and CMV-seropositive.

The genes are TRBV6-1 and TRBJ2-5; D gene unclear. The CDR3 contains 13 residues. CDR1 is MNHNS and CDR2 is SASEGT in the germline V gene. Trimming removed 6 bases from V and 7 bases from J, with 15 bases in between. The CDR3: CASSYDLRWTQYF. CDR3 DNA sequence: TGTGCCAGCAGCTACGATTTGAGGTGGACCCAGTACTTC.

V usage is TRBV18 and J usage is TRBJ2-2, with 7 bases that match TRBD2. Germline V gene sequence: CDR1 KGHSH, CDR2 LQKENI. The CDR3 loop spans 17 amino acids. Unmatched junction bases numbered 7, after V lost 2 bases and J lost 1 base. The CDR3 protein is CASSPAGEQLNTGELFF. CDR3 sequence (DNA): TGTGCCAGCTCACCAGCGGGAGAACAGCTGAACACCGGGGAGCTGTTTTTT. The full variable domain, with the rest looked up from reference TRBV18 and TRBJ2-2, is NAGVMQNPRHLVRRRGQEARLRCSPMKGHSHVYWYRQLPEEGLKFMVYLQKENIIDESGMPKERFSAEFPKEGPSILRIQQVVRGDSAAYFCASSPAGEQLNTGELFFGEGSRLTVL.

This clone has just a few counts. CDR3 nucleotide sequence: TGTGCCAGCAGCCAAGAACGTGGAGTGGATGAGCAGTTCTTC. Its translation: CASSQERGVDEQFF. The chain has TRBV4-2 and TRBJ2-1; D gene unclear. This CDR3 region has 14 residues. V lost 0 bases and J 8 bases, leaving 11 bases between the germline ends. The germline V gene encodes CDR1 LGHNA and CDR2 YNFKEQ.

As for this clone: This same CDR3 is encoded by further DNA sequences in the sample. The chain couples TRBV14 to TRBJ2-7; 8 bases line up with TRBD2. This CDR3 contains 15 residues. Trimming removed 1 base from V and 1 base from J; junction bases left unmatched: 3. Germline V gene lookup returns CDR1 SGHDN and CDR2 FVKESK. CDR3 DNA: TGTGCCAGCAGCCAAGCCAGCGGGAGTTCCTACGAGCAGTACTTC. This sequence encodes CASSQASGSSYEQYF.

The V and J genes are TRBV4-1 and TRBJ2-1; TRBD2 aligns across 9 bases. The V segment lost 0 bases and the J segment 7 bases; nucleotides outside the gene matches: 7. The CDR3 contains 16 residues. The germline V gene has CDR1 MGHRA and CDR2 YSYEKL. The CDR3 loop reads CASSQDRTSVFNEQFF. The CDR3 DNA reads TGCGCCAGCAGCCAAGATCGGACTAGCGTCTTTAATGAGCAGTTCTTC.

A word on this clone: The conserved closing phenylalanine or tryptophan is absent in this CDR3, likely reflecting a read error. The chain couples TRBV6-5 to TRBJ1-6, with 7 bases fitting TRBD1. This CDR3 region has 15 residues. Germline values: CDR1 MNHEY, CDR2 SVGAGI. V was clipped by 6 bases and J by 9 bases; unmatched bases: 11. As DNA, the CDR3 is TGTGCCAGCAGCCCTACGACAGGGCGGGCTTCACCCCTCCACCTT. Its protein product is CASSPTTGRASPLHL.

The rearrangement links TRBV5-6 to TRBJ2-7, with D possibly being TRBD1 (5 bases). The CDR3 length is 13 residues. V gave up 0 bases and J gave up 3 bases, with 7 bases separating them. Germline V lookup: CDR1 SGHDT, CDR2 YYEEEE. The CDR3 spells CASSLAGYYEQYF. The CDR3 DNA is TGTGCCAGCAGCTTGGCAGGGTACTACGAGCAGTACTTC.